This T cell receptor beta chain was retrieved from a study of identical twins. The sample holds many counts of this clonotype. MiXCR, run by TCRdb on the 5' RACE reads, gives a single entry per CDR3 protein. Among 350,000 to 450,000 distinct CDR3 sequences, roughly 20% were seen once, and the ten largest hold around 10%. The sample consisted of naive T cells sorted from blood. This TCR derives from a man in his forties or fifties in good health.

The CDR3 here is CASSQVIGSEQFF. DNA of the CDR3: TGTGCCAGCAGCCAAGTCATCGGCAGCGAGCAGTTCTTC. The rearrangement joins TRBV14 to TRBJ2-1; D is undetermined. The CDR3 contains 13 residues. Trimming took off 1 base at V and 10 bases at J, with 11 bases between the two ends. Germline-derived CDR1 and CDR2 are SGHDN and FVKESK.